This TCR beta chain derives from a study of T cells in Graves' hyperthyroidism and ophthalmopathy. Each person with ophthalmopathy scored at least 3 on the Clinical Activity Score, reached NOSPECS grade 4 or higher, and had been ill under 3 months. This sample holds PBMCs from approximately 10 ml fresh peripheral blood. What was amplified from RNA transcripts were TCR beta CDR3 regions. With the HTBI primer set, the TCR CDR3 went through a first round of RT-PCR. TCRdb itself ran the multiplex PCR reads through MiXCR, one entry per CDR3 protein. The sample holds 560,000 or so distinct CDR3 sequences, around 20% seen once. Germline assignment: CDR1 LNHDA and CDR2 SQIVND (reference sequence). This CDR3 is 17 amino acids long. Trimming took 3 bases from V and 1 from J; bases not matched to a gene: 9.

The clonotype was recovered from a man aged 35-49 years with Graves' ophthalmopathy. The specimen sequenced was blood. The rearrangement links TRBV19 to TRBJ2-7; 10 bases align to TRBD2. In DNA, the CDR3 is TGTGCCAGTAGTATCTCCTTCCCTAGCGGGAGATCCTACGAGCAGTACTTC. Translation: CASSISFPSGRSYEQYF.